This T cell receptor beta chain was obtained from a study of CD8+ T cells in alopecia areata. On the study more broadly: It was oral tofacitinib, at 5 to 10 mg twice daily, that treated patients received. Percent affected scalp area, the SALT score, rated treated patients' severity. Study-level points and caveats: More clonal than normal scalp was lesional scalp, particularly alopecia totalis/universalis.

Noted treatment: oral pan-JAK inhibitor, 5-10 mg twice daily. cDNA reverse transcribed from extracted RNA served as the sequencing template. Produced via immunoSEQ multiplex PCR; TCRdb's table is partial and in-frame only. Counted here are 90,000 to 150,000 clones, about half occurring once; the ten biggest clones make up roughly 0.5%. J lost 2 bases, V lost 5 bases, and 12 bases had no gene match. CDR3 length: 15 residues. CDR1 is GTSNPN, CDR2 SVGIG, per germline (reference sequence). On this clone: The antigen remains unidentified.

The chain uses TRBV30 and TRBJ2-7; 7 nucleotides line up with TRBD1. This specimen was CD4+ T cells sorted from blood, taken at week 4, from a patient treated with tofacitinib. The receptor was isolated from a human donor with alopecia areata. This CDR3 reads CAWASGTVGTYEQYF. In nucleotides, the CDR3 is TGTGCCTGGGCCTCCGGGACAGTCGGGACCTACGAGCAGTACTTC.